One sample yielded the 4 T cell receptor beta chains listed below, sequenced in a study of blood T cell repertoires in COVID-19. The repertoire was sequenced with immunoSEQ multiplex PCR; TCRdb's copy has only in-frame clones and lacks some. Among about 320,000 clones listed, roughly 86% were seen once. The sequencing input was peripheral blood. The receptor set was obtained from a woman aged 50 to 60 with acute or convalescent COVID-19.

J is TRBJ2-1 and V is TRBV4-3, with D possibly being TRBD2 (6 bases). V lost 0 bases to trimming and J lost 7 bases, with 13 bases between them. CDR3 length: 15 residues. Germline values: CDR1 LGHNA, CDR2 YSLEER. The CDR3 nucleotides read TGCGCCAGCAGCCAAGATGCCCTAGCGATGAATGAGCAGTTCTTC. Amino acids: CASSQDALAMNEQFF.

The chain recombines TRBV6-5 with TRBJ1-4; 9 positions match TRBD1. Germline V lookup: CDR1 MNHEY, CDR2 SVGAGI. The CDR3 spans 15 residues. Trimming took 4 bases from V and 5 from J; bases not matched to a gene: 5. The CDR3 here is CASSSYGTGNEKLFF. The CDR3 nucleotides read TGTGCCAGCAGTTCCTACGGGACAGGGAATGAAAAACTGTTTTTT.

The gene calls are TRBV5-6 and TRBJ1-3; D is unclear. The V end was cut by 4 bases, the J end by 1 base, with 21 bases between. Germline CDR1 and CDR2: SGHDT and YYEEEE. The CDR3 runs to 18 residues. The CDR3 is CASSQPSNTEISGNTIYF. Written as DNA, the CDR3 is TGTGCCAGCAGCCAACCATCAAATACAGAGATTTCTGGAAACACCATATATTTT.

Only one count was recorded for this clone. This chain links TRBV30 with TRBJ2-2; 12 positions agree with TRBD2. The germline CDR1 and CDR2 sequences are GTSNPN and SVGIG (reference sequence). The CDR3 is 14 amino acids. V was pared by 6 bases and J by 2 bases, with 1 base of the junction left unmatched. The DNA for the CDR3 is TGTGCCTGCGGACTAGCGGGAAACACCGGGGAGCTGTTTTTT. Protein product: CACGLAGNTGELFF.